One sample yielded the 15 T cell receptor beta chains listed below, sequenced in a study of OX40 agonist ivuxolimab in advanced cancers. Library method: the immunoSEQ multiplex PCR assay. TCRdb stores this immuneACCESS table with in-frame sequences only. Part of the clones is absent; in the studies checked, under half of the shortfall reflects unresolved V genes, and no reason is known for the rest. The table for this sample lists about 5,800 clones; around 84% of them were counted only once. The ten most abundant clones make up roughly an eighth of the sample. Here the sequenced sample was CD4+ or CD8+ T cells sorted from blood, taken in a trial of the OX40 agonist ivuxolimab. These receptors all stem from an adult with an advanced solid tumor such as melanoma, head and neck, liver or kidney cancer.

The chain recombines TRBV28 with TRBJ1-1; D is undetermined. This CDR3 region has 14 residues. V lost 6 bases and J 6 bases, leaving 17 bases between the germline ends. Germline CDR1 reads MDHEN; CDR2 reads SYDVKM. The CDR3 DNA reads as TGTGCCAGCAGGGGTGTGGTAGATCTGGCTGAAGCTTTCTTT. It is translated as CASRGVVDLAEAFF.

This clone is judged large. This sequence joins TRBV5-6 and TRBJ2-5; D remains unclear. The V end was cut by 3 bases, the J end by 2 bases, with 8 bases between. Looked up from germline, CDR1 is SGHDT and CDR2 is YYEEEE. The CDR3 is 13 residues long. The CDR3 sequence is CASSSAGQETQYF. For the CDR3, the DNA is TGTGCCAGCAGCTCGGCCGGGCAAGAGACCCAGTACTTC.

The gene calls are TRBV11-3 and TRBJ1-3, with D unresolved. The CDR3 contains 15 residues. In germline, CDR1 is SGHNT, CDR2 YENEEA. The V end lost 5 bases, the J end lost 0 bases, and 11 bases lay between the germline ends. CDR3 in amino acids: CASSLLVSSGNTIYF. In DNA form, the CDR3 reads TGTGCCAGCAGCCTCCTTGTGAGCTCTGGAAACACCATATATTTT.

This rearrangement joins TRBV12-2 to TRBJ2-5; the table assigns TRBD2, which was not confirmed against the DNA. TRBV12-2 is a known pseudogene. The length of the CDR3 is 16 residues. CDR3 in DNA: TGTGCAAGTCGCTTAGCGGGTAGCCGCCCTGTCGAGACCCAGTACTTC. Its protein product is CASRLAGSRPVETQYF.

CDR3 amino acids: CASSDPSEDTRMNTEAFF. DNA of the CDR3: TGTGCCAGCAGTGACCCAAGTGAGGACACTAGAATGAACACTGAAGCTTTCTTT. This chain connects TRBV6-1 to TRBJ1-1; TRBD1 is a possible D gene (5 bases). This CDR3 comprises 18 residues. From germline, CDR1 is MNHNS and CDR2 SASEGT. V lost 3 bases and J 0 bases, leaving 20 bases between the germline ends.

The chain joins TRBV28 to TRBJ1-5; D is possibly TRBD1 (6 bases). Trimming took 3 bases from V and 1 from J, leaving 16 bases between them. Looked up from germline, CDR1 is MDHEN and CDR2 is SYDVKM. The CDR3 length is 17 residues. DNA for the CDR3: TGTGCCAGCAGTTTCGGAGGAATTGGGACAAGCAATCAGCCCCAGCATTTT. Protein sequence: CASSFGGIGTSNQPQHF.

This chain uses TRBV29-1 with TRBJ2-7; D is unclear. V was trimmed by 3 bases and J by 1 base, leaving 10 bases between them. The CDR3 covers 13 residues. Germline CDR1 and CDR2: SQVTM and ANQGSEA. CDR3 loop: CSVENRASYEQYF. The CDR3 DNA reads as TGCAGCGTTGAGAATAGGGCGTCCTACGAGCAGTACTTC.

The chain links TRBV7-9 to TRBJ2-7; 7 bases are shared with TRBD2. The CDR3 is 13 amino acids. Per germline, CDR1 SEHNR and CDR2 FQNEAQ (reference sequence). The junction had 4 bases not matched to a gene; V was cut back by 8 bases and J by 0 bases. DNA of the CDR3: TGTGCCAGCCGCCGGGGGGACTCCTACGAGCAGTACTTC. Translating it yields CASRRGDSYEQYF. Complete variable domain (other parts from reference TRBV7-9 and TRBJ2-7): DTGVSQNPRHKITKRGQNVTFRCDPISEHNRLYWYRQTLGQGPEFLTYFQNEAQLEKSRLLSDRFSAERPKGSFSTLEIQRTEQGDSAMYLCASRRGDSYEQYFGPGTRLTVT.

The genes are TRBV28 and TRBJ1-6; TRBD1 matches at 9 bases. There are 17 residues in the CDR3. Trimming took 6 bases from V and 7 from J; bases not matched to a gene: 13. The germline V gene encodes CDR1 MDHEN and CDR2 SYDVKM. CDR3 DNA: TGTGCCAGCAGCTGGGGGCCCTGGGACAGGGAAAATTCACCCCTCCACTTT. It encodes CASSWGPWDRENSPLHF.

The CDR3 region has the DNA TGTGCCAGCAGTTGGGACTTCGGGTCGAACGAGCAGTACTTC. This sequence encodes CASSWDFGSNEQYF. The chain combines TRBV27 with TRBJ2-5, with D perhaps TRBD2 (6 bases). The DNA end is a closer match to TRBJ2-7, so the J assignment may be wrong. CDR1 and CDR2 (germline): MNHEY, SMNVEV (reference sequence). The CDR3 covers 14 residues.

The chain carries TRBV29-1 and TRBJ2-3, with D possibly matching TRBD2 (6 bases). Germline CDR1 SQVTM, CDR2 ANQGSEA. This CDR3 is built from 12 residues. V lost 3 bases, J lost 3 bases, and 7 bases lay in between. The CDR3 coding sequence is TGCAGCGTTGAGGAGGGAACAGATACGCAGTATTTT. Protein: CSVEEGTDTQYF.

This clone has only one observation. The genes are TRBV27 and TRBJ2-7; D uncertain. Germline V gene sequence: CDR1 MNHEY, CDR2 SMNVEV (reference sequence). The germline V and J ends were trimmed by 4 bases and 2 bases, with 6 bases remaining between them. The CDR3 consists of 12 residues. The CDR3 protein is CASSSTAYEQYF. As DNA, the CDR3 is TGTGCCAGCAGTTCCACCGCCTACGAGCAGTACTTC.

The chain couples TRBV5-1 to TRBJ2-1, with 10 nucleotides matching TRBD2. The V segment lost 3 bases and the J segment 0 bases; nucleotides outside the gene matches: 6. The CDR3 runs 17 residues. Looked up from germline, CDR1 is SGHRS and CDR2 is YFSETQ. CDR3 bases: TGCGCCAGCAGCTGGCCTAGCGGGGGATACTCCTACAATGAGCAGTTCTTC. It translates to CASSWPSGGYSYNEQFF.

The CDR3 here is CASSHSTRNYMNTEAFF. The DNA for the CDR3 is TGCGCCAGCAGTCACTCGACACGGAACTACATGAACACTGAAGCTTTCTTT. The chain joins TRBV4-1 to TRBJ1-1; D is unresolved. V dropped 6 bases and J dropped 0 bases, with 20 bases sitting between them. The CDR3 runs 17 residues. Germline V gene sequence: CDR1 MGHRA, CDR2 YSYEKL.

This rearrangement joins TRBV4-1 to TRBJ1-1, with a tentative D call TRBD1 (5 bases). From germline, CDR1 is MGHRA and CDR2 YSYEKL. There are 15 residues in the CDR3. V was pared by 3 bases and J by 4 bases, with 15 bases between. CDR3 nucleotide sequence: TGCGCCAGCAGCCACCTTGGAGGGGCTGGCACTGAAGCTTTCTTT. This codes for CASSHLGGAGTEAFF.